This T cell receptor beta chain is from a study of blood T cell repertoires in COVID-19. TCRdb keeps only in-frame clones here, not all; method: immunoSEQ multiplex PCR. This table has some 270,000 clones, roughly 80% appearing once. CDR1 SQVTM and CDR2 ANQGSEA come from the germline V gene. Trimming took 3 bases from V and 5 from J, leaving 13 bases between them. This CDR3 has 13 residues. Cohorts were based on clinical histories the participants reported. This clone was detected a few times. Specimen: PBMCs or T cells enriched from blood (not recorded which). The genes are TRBV29-1 and TRBJ1-2; D might be TRBD1 (6 bases). This receptor was obtained from a man aged 50-59 years who had recovered from COVID-19. CDR3 in amino acids: CSVEGQRGYGYTF. Written as DNA, the CDR3 is TGCAGCGTTGAGGGGCAAAGGGGGTATGGCTACACCTTC. Full variable domain (missing parts from reference TRBV29-1 and TRBJ1-2): SAVISQKPSRDICQRGTSLTIQCQVDSQVTMMFWYRQQPGQSLTLIATANQGSEATYESGFVIDKFPISRPNLTFSTLTVSNMSPEDSSIYLCSVEGQRGYGYTFGSGTRLTVV.